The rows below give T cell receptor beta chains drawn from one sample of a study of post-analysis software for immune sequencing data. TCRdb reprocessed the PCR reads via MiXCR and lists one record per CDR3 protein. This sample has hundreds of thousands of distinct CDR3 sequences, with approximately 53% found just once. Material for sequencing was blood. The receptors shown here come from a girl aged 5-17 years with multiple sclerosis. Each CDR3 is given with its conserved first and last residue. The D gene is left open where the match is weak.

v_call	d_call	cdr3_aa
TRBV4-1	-	CASSQDMTGGCRTQYF
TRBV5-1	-	CASSLDTTNQPQHF
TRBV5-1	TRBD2	CASSTGLAGSTDTQYF
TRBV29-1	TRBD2	CSVNGGGYEQYF
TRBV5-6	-	CASSLLENPNEQFF
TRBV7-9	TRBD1	CASSSAGTVYEQYF
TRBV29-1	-	CSVGGRLAYNEQFF
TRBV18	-	CASSPLPQGYEQYF
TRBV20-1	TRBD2	CSAARAGADTQYF
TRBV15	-	CATSGQPQETQYF
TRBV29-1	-	CSVEAVSSYEQYF
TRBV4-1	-	CASSQTPGQSYEQYF
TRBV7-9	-	CASSPRGRTWGEQYF
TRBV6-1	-	CASSGDSDNEQFF